A selection of T cell receptor beta chains follows, all from one sample in a study of cytomegalovirus exposure and HLA in healthy donors. Here immunoSEQ multiplex PCR was the method, and the copy in TCRdb shows in-frame clones only, minus some. In the table there are tens of thousands of clones, 88% of which are singletons. The sample taken for sequencing was PBMCs. The receptors here all came from a woman in her twenties or thirties in good health and CMV-seronegative. Both conserved end residues are part of each CDR3. Fields, in order: V gene, D gene, clone size, J gene, CDR3 protein, CDR3 DNA. D genes are given only for firm matches. Only part of the rows carry a size: once, few, many, or a class if the clone is expanded.

V gene: TRBV5-6; D gene: TRBD2; clone size: NA; J gene: TRBJ2-7; CDR3 protein: CASSPASGGGEQYF; CDR3 DNA: TGTGCCAGCAGCCCCGCGAGTGGCGGGGGAGAGCAGTACTTC
V gene: TRBV28; D gene: TRBD1; clone size: few; J gene: TRBJ1-1; CDR3 protein: CASSLSSQGALGGAFF; CDR3 DNA: TGTGCCAGCAGTTTATCGTCGCAGGGGGCGCTGGGAGGAGCTTTCTTT
V gene: TRBV5-1; D gene: TRBD2; clone size: NA; J gene: TRBJ2-7; CDR3 protein: CASSLVSGNYEQYF; CDR3 DNA: TGCGCCAGCAGCTTGGTAAGCGGGAACTACGAGCAGTACTTC
V gene: TRBV5-1; D gene: TRBD1; clone size: once; J gene: TRBJ1-2; CDR3 protein: CASRPYGTGGDGYTF; CDR3 DNA: TGCGCCAGCAGACCTTACGGGACAGGGGGCGATGGCTACACCTTC
V gene: TRBV27; D gene: NA; clone size: NA; J gene: TRBJ1-2; CDR3 protein: CASSPRPYNYGYTF; CDR3 DNA: TGTGCCAGCTCCCCCAGGCCCTACAACTATGGCTACACCTTC
V gene: TRBV7-3; D gene: NA; clone size: NA; J gene: TRBJ2-2; CDR3 protein: CASSRGWPNTGELFF; CDR3 DNA: TGTGCCAGCAGTCGAGGGTGGCCGAACACCGGGGAGCTGTTTTTT
V gene: TRBV6-1; D gene: TRBD2; clone size: NA; J gene: TRBJ2-3; CDR3 protein: CASSARLAGAGDTQYF; CDR3 DNA: TGTGCCAGCAGTGCCCGACTAGCGGGAGCGGGGGATACGCAGTATTTT
V gene: TRBV6-1; D gene: NA; clone size: NA; J gene: TRBJ2-5; CDR3 protein: CASSLTASWEETQYF; CDR3 DNA: TGTGCCAGCAGTCTTACAGCCTCCTGGGAAGAGACCCAGTACTTC
V gene: TRBV4-1; D gene: TRBD1; clone size: once; J gene: TRBJ2-7; CDR3 protein: CASSQVTQGDHEQYF; CDR3 DNA: TGCGCCAGCAGCCAAGTTACCCAGGGGGACCACGAGCAGTACTTC
V gene: TRBV5-1; D gene: NA; clone size: NA; J gene: TRBJ2-3; CDR3 protein: CASNRGSSTDTQYF; CDR3 DNA: TGCGCCAGCAATCGCGGTTCTAGCACAGATACGCAGTATTTT
V gene: TRBV28; D gene: NA; clone size: NA; J gene: TRBJ2-3; CDR3 protein: CASSLPVMQLTDTQYF; CDR3 DNA: TGTGCCAGCAGTTTACCCGTGATGCAACTCACAGATACGCAGTATTTT
V gene: TRBV18; D gene: TRBD1; clone size: NA; J gene: TRBJ1-5; CDR3 protein: CASSLQGTDQPQHF; CDR3 DNA: TGTGCCAGCTCACTACAGGGGACGGATCAGCCCCAGCATTTT
V gene: TRBV27; D gene: TRBD2; clone size: NA; J gene: TRBJ2-1; CDR3 protein: CASSPKGAGYNEQFF; CDR3 DNA: TGTGCCAGCTCACCCAAGGGAGCGGGGTACAATGAGCAGTTCTTC
V gene: TRBV6-5; D gene: NA; clone size: few; J gene: TRBJ1-1; CDR3 protein: CASSYSGGREAFF; CDR3 DNA: TGTGCCAGCAGTTACTCGGGGGGGCGGGAAGCTTTCTTT
V gene: TRBV6-1; D gene: NA; clone size: NA; J gene: TRBJ2-2; CDR3 protein: CASRKQVGTGELFF; CDR3 DNA: TGTGCCAGCAGGAAGCAGGTGGGCACCGGGGAGCTGTTTTTT
V gene: TRBV5-1; D gene: TRBD1; clone size: NA; J gene: TRBJ2-7; CDR3 protein: CASSASTGSEQYF; CDR3 DNA: TGCGCCAGCAGCGCATCGACAGGGAGCGAGCAGTACTTC
V gene: TRBV9; D gene: NA; clone size: NA; J gene: TRBJ2-7; CDR3 protein: CASSVEGGEGYEQYF; CDR3 DNA: TGTGCCAGCAGCGTAGAGGGGGGGGAAGGCTACGAGCAGTACTTC
V gene: TRBV9; D gene: TRBD2; clone size: NA; J gene: TRBJ2-7; CDR3 protein: CASSVESGGYEQYF; CDR3 DNA: TGTGCCAGCAGCGTAGAGTCGGGGGGCTACGAGCAGTACTTC
V gene: TRBV6-6; D gene: NA; clone size: NA; J gene: TRBJ2-2; CDR3 protein: CASIAGSGTGELFF; CDR3 DNA: TGTGCCAGCATCGCGGGATCGGGCACCGGGGAGCTGTTTTTT
V gene: TRBV7-2; D gene: TRBD2; clone size: NA; J gene: TRBJ2-1; CDR3 protein: CASSSGLAGRYEQFF; CDR3 DNA: TGTGCCAGCAGCTCGGGACTAGCGGGAAGGTATGAGCAGTTCTTC
V gene: TRBV19; D gene: NA; clone size: NA; J gene: TRBJ2-7; CDR3 protein: CASSWTAMTYEQYF; CDR3 DNA: TGTGCCAGTAGTTGGACAGCGATGACCTACGAGCAGTACTTC
V gene: TRBV6-5; D gene: NA; clone size: NA; J gene: TRBJ1-1; CDR3 protein: CASRAGSWGTEAFF; CDR3 DNA: TGTGCCAGCAGGGCGGGGTCCTGGGGGACTGAAGCTTTCTTT
V gene: TRBV13; D gene: TRBD2; clone size: NA; J gene: TRBJ2-2; CDR3 protein: CASSPRTSGGELFF; CDR3 DNA: TGTGCCAGCAGCCCAAGGACTAGCGGGGGGGAGCTGTTTTTT
V gene: TRBV4-3; D gene: NA; clone size: NA; J gene: TRBJ2-3; CDR3 protein: CASSPSGVSTDTQYF; CDR3 DNA: TGCGCCAGCAGCCCCTCCGGGGTTAGCACAGATACGCAGTATTTT
V gene: TRBV6-5; D gene: NA; clone size: few; J gene: TRBJ2-1; CDR3 protein: CASRQDSYNEQFF; CDR3 DNA: TGTGCCAGCAGACAGGACAGTTACAATGAGCAGTTCTTC
V gene: TRBV9; D gene: NA; clone size: NA; J gene: TRBJ1-2; CDR3 protein: CASSSLPQGGGYTF; CDR3 DNA: TGTGCCAGCAGCTCACTACCACAGGGCGGTGGCTACACCTTC
V gene: TRBV7-6; D gene: TRBD1; clone size: NA; J gene: TRBJ2-7; CDR3 protein: CASSLGRTGDYHEQYF; CDR3 DNA: TGTGCCAGCAGCTTAGGGAGGACAGGAGATTACCACGAGCAGTACTTC
V gene: TRBV28; D gene: TRBD1; clone size: NA; J gene: TRBJ2-7; CDR3 protein: CASSSRQGLDYEQYF; CDR3 DNA: TGTGCCAGCAGTTCCAGACAGGGATTAGACTACGAGCAGTACTTC
V gene: TRBV15; D gene: TRBD2; clone size: NA; J gene: TRBJ2-7; CDR3 protein: CATSRDKTSGSVTYEQYF; CDR3 DNA: TGTGCCACCAGCAGAGATAAGACTAGCGGGAGTGTAACCTACGAGCAGTACTTC
V gene: TRBV30; D gene: TRBD1; clone size: once; J gene: TRBJ1-2; CDR3 protein: CAWSSLHGTGQKGYGYTF; CDR3 DNA: TGTGCCTGGAGTTCCCTTCACGGGACAGGGCAAAAAGGGTATGGCTACACCTTC
V gene: TRBV10-2; D gene: TRBD1; clone size: few; J gene: TRBJ1-5; CDR3 protein: CASRGTGRHQPQHF; CDR3 DNA: TGCGCCAGCAGGGGGACAGGGAGGCATCAGCCCCAGCATTTT
V gene: TRBV27; D gene: TRBD2; clone size: NA; J gene: TRBJ2-1; CDR3 protein: CASSPSGSGSSYNEQFF; CDR3 DNA: TGTGCCAGCAGTCCCTCCGGCAGCGGGAGCTCCTACAATGAGCAGTTCTTC
V gene: TRBV6-1; D gene: NA; clone size: NA; J gene: TRBJ2-7; CDR3 protein: CASSDTQSGRYSYEQYF; CDR3 DNA: TGTGCCAGCAGTGACACACAATCAGGGAGGTATAGCTACGAGCAGTACTTC
V gene: TRBV13; D gene: NA; clone size: NA; J gene: TRBJ1-1; CDR3 protein: CASSITLGAAFAFF; CDR3 DNA: TGTGCCAGCAGCATTACCTTGGGGGCGGCATTTGCTTTCTTT
V gene: TRBV28; D gene: TRBD1; clone size: NA; J gene: TRBJ1-2; CDR3 protein: CASSKTGGNGYTF; CDR3 DNA: TGTGCCAGCAGTAAGACAGGGGGCAATGGCTACACCTTC
V gene: TRBV25-1; D gene: NA; clone size: NA; J gene: TRBJ2-1; CDR3 protein: CASERVFPYNEQFF; CDR3 DNA: TGTGCCAGCGAGCGGGTTTTCCCCTACAATGAGCAGTTCTTC
V gene: TRBV28; D gene: NA; clone size: NA; J gene: TRBJ2-2; CDR3 protein: CASSPPAGFAGELFF; CDR3 DNA: TGTGCCAGCAGCCCCCCCGCCGGGTTCGCCGGGGAGCTGTTTTTT
V gene: TRBV28; D gene: NA; clone size: few; J gene: TRBJ2-7; CDR3 protein: CASTIQRAGNREQYF; CDR3 DNA: TGTGCCAGCACCATTCAGCGGGCAGGAAACCGAGAGCAGTACTTC
V gene: TRBV23-1; D gene: NA; clone size: NA; J gene: TRBJ1-1; CDR3 protein: CASSPPTWQGKAFF; CDR3 DNA: TGCGCCAGCAGTCCCCCGACATGGCAGGGAAAAGCTTTCTTT
V gene: TRBV9; D gene: TRBD2; clone size: NA; J gene: TRBJ2-7; CDR3 protein: CASSPTSGSEYEQYF; CDR3 DNA: TGTGCCAGCAGCCCAACTAGCGGGAGTGAGTACGAGCAGTACTTC
V gene: TRBV20-1; D gene: TRBD2; clone size: NA; J gene: TRBJ2-7; CDR3 protein: CRGLGKYEQYF; CDR3 DNA: TGCAGGGGACTAGGAAAGTACGAGCAGTACTTC
V gene: TRBV2; D gene: NA; clone size: NA; J gene: TRBJ1-3; CDR3 protein: CASSEVRRLSGNTIYF; CDR3 DNA: TGTGCCAGCAGTGAAGTGCGGCGCCTCTCTGGAAACACCATATATTTT
V gene: TRBV7-8; D gene: NA; clone size: NA; J gene: TRBJ2-7; CDR3 protein: CASSLGGGNRYEQYF; CDR3 DNA: TGTGCCAGCAGCTTAGGGGGCGGGAACCGCTACGAGCAGTACTTC
V gene: TRBV6-5; D gene: TRBD2; clone size: NA; J gene: TRBJ2-1; CDR3 protein: CASSYGTSGRGSQFF; CDR3 DNA: TGTGCCAGCAGTTACGGGACTAGCGGGAGAGGGTCGCAGTTCTTC
V gene: TRBV5-4; D gene: TRBD2; clone size: NA; J gene: TRBJ2-3; CDR3 protein: CASSTSSREIDTQYF; CDR3 DNA: TGTGCCAGCAGTACCTCTTCGCGGGAGATAGATACGCAGTATTTT
V gene: TRBV7-9; D gene: NA; clone size: NA; J gene: TRBJ2-5; CDR3 protein: CASSPGLLGETQYF; CDR3 DNA: TGTGCCAGCAGCCCGGGACTTTTGGGGGAGACCCAGTACTTC
V gene: TRBV14; D gene: NA; clone size: NA; J gene: TRBJ2-3; CDR3 protein: CASSQSVTDTQYF; CDR3 DNA: TGTGCCAGCAGCCAATCCGTCACAGATACGCAGTATTTT
V gene: TRBV27; D gene: TRBD2; clone size: NA; J gene: TRBJ2-5; CDR3 protein: CASSGLGQTQYF; CDR3 DNA: TGTGCCAGCAGTGGACTAGGTCAGACCCAGTACTTC
V gene: TRBV27; D gene: NA; clone size: NA; J gene: TRBJ2-3; CDR3 protein: CASSSNTFNTDTQYF; CDR3 DNA: TGTGCCAGCAGTTCCAACACCTTCAACACAGATACGCAGTATTTT
V gene: TRBV27; D gene: NA; clone size: NA; J gene: TRBJ2-7; CDR3 protein: CASSFGQTSYEQYF; CDR3 DNA: TGTGCCAGCAGTTTCGGACAGACTTCCTACGAGCAGTACTTC
V gene: TRBV27; D gene: NA; clone size: NA; J gene: TRBJ1-1; CDR3 protein: CASSLDRNTEAFF; CDR3 DNA: TGTGCCAGCAGTTTAGACAGGAACACTGAAGCTTTCTTT
V gene: TRBV30; D gene: NA; clone size: NA; J gene: TRBJ1-2; CDR3 protein: CAWSVITPVTYGYTF; CDR3 DNA: TGTGCCTGGAGTGTAATTACTCCGGTTACCTATGGCTACACCTTC
V gene: TRBV7-8; D gene: NA; clone size: NA; J gene: TRBJ1-5; CDR3 protein: CASSLASVGVSNQPQHF; CDR3 DNA: TGTGCCAGCAGCTTAGCTTCTGTAGGGGTAAGCAATCAGCCCCAGCATTTT
V gene: TRBV5-6; D gene: NA; clone size: few; J gene: TRBJ1-5; CDR3 protein: CASSPGGQPQHF; CDR3 DNA: TGTGCCAGCAGCCCGGGGGGTCAGCCCCAGCATTTT